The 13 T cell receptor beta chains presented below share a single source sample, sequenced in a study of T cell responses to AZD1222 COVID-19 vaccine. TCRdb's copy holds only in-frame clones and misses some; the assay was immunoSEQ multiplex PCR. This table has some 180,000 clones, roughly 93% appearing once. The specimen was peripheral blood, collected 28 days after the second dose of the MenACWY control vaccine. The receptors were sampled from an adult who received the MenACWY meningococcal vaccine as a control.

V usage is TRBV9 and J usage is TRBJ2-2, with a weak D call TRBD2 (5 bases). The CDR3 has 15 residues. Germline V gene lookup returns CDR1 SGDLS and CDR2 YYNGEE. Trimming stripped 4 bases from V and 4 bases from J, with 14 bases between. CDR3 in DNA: TGTGCCAGCAGCCTCAGAGCAGGACTCACCGGGGAGCTGTTTTTT. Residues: CASSLRAGLTGELFF.

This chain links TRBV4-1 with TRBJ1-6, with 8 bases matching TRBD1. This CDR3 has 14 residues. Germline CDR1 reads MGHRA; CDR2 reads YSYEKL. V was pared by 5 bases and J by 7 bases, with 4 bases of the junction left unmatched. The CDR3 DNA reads TGCGCCAGCAGCTTGGGACAGGCAAATTCACCCCTCCACTTT. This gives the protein CASSLGQANSPLHF.

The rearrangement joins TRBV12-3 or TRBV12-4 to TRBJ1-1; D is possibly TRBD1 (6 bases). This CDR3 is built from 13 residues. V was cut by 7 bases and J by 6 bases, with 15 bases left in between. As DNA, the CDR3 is TGTGCCAGCACAACGAGGGGGTTGGCTGAAGCTTTCTTT. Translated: CASTTRGLAEAFF.

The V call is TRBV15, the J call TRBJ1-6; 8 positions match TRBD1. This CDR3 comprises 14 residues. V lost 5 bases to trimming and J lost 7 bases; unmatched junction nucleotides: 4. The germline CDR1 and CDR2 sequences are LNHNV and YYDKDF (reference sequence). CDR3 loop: CATSGRQGNSPLHF. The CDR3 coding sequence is TGTGCCACCAGCGGGAGACAGGGGAATTCACCCCTCCACTTT.

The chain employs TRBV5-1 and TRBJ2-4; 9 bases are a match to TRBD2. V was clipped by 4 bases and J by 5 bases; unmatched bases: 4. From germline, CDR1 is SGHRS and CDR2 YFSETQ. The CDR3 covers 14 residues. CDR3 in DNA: TGCGCCAGCAGCACCGAGCGGGGGGAAAACATTCAGTACTTC. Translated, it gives CASSTERGENIQYF.

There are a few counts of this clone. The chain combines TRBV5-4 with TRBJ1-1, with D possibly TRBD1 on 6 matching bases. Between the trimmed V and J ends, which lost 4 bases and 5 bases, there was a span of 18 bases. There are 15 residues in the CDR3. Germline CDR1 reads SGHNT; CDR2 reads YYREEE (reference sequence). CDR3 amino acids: CASSPGGGANTEAFF. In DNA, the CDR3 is TGTGCCAGCAGCCCTGGAGGGGGGGCGAATACTGAAGCTTTCTTT.

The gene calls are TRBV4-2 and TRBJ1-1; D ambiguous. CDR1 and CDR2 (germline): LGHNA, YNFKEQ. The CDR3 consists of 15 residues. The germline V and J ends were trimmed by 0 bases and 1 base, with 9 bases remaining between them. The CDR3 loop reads CASSQEDKQNTEAFF. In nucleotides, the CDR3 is TGTGCCAGCAGCCAAGAAGATAAACAGAACACTGAAGCTTTCTTT.

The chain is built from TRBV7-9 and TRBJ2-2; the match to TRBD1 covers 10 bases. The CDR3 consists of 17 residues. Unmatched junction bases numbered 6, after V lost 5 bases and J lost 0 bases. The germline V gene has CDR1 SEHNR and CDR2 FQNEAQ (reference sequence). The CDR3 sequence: CASSERTGGANTGELFF. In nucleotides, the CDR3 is TGTGCCAGCAGCGAACGGACAGGGGGTGCGAACACCGGGGAGCTGTTTTTT.

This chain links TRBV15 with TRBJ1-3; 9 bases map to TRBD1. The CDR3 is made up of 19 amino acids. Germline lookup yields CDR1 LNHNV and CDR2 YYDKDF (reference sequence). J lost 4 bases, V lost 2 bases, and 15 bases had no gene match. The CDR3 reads CATSRLEPGTGPGGNTIYF. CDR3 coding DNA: TGTGCCACCAGCAGATTAGAGCCCGGGACAGGGCCGGGCGGAAACACCATATATTTT.

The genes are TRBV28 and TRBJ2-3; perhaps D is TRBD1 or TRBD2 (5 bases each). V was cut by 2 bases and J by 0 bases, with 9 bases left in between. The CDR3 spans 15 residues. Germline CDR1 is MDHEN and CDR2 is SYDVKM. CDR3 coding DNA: TGTGCCAGCAGTTTACAGGGACCTAGCACAGATACGCAGTATTTT. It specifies CASSLQGPSTDTQYF.

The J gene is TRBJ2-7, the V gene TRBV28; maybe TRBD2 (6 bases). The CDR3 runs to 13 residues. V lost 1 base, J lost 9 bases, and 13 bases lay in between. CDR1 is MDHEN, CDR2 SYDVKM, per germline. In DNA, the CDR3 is TGTGCCAGCAGTTTATCAGGAGGGAGCGTGCAGTACTTC. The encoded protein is CASSLSGGSVQYF.

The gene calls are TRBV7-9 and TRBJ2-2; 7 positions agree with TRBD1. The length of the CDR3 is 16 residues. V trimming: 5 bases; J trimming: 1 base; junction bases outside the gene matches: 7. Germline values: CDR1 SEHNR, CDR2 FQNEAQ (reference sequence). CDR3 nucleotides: TGTGCCAGCAGCCCCCTCCGGACAGGGAACACCGGGGAGCTGTTTTTT. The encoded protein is CASSPLRTGNTGELFF.

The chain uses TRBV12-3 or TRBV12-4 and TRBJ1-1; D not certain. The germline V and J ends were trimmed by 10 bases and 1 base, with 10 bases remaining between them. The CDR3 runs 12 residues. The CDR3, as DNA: TGTGCCATCTCTAAGGGGAACACTGAAGCTTTCTTT. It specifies CAISKGNTEAFF.